Many counts were recorded for the clone carrying this T cell receptor beta chain. The data originate from a study of human T cells and chemical hapten exposure. Study-wide background: Sensitization applied 2% DPC to around 2 cm by around 2 cm of upper inner arm skin. Diphenylcyclopropenone doses were given weekly to the scalps of patients across the roughly 24-week study.

Each CDR3 protein gets one entry after TCRdb re-called the RACE reads with MiXCR. The profile shows 95,000 to 130,000 distinct CDR3 sequences, 12% of them singletons. Indicated time point: patch test 1, 2 weeks after DPC sensitization. As for treatment: therapeutic diphenylcyclopropenone sensitization with weekly scalp DPC. The germline gives CDR1 MDHEN, CDR2 SYDVKM. This CDR3 has 15 amino acids. Losses at the gene ends were 6 bases for V and 0 bases for J; bases not matched to a gene: 7. The TCR was taken from a woman between 50 and 59 years old with alopecia areata. Some clones in this sample may be carry-over from other donors' samples. The chain recombines TRBV28 with TRBJ2-7, with 8 bases identical to TRBD2. The sequenced sample was whole blood, obtained in connection with sensitization to the hapten diphenylcyclopropenone (DPC). The CDR3, as DNA: TGTGCCAGCAGCCACCACGGGGGGGGCTCCTACGAGCAGTACTTC. It codes for CASSHHGGGSYEQYF.